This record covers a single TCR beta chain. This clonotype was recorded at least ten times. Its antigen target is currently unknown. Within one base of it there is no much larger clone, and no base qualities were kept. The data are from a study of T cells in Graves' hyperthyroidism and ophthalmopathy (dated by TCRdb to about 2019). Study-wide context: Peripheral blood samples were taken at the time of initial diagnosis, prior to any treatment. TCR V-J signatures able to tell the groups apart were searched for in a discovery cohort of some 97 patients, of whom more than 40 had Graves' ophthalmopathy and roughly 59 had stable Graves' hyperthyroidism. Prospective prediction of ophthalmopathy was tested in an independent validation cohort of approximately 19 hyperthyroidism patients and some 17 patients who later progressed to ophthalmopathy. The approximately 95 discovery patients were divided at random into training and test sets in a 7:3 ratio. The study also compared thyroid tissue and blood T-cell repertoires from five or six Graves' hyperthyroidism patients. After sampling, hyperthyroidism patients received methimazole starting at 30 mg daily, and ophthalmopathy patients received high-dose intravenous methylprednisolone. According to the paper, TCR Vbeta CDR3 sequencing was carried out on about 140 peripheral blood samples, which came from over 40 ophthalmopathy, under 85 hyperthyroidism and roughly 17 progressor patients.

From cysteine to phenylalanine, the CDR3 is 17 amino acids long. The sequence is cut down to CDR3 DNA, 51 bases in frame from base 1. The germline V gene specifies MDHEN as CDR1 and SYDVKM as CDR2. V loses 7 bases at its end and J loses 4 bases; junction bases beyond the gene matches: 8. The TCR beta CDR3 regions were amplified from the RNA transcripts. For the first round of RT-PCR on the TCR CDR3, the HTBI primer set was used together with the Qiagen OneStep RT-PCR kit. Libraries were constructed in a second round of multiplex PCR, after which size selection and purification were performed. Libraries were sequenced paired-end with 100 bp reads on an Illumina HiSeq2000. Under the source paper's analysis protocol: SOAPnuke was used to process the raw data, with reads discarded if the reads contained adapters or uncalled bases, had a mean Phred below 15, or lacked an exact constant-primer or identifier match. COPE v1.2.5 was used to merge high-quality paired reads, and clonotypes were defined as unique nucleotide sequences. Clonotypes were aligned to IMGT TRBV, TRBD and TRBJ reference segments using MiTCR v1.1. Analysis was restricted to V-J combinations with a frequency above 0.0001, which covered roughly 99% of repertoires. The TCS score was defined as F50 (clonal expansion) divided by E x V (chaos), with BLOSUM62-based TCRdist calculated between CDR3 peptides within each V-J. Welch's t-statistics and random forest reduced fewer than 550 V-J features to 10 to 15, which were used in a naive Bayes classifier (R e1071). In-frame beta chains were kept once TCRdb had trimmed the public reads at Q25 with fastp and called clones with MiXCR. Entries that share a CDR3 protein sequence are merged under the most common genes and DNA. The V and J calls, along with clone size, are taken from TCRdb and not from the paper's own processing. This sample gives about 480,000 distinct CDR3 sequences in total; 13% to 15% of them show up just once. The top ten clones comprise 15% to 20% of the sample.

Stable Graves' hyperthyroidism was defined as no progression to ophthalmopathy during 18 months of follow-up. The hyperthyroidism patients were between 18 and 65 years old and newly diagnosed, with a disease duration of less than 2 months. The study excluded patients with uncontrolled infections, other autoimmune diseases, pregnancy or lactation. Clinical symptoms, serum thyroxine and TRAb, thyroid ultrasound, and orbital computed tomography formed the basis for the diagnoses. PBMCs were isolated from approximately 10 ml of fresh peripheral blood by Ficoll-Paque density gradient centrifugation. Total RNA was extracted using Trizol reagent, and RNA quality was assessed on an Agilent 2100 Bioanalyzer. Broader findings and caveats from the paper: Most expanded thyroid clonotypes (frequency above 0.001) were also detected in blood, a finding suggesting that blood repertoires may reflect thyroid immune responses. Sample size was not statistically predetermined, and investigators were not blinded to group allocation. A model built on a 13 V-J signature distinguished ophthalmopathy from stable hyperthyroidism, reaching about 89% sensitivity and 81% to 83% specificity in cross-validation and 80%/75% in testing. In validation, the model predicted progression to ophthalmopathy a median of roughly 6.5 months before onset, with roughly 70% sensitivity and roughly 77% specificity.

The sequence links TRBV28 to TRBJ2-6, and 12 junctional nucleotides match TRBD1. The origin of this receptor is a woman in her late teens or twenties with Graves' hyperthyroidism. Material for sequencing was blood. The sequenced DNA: TGTGCCAGCAAACCGGGACAGGGGGCGTACGGGGCCAACGTCCTGACTTTC. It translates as CASKPGQGAYGANVLTF.